This T cell receptor beta chain is from a study of cytomegalovirus exposure and HLA in healthy donors. Study conclusions and caveats: About 87% or about 30% of the time was how often most TCR beta V segments were productive, according to an earlier analysis.

Primers included in the PCR were 60 Vbeta and 13 Jbeta primers. Data came from immunoSEQ multiplex PCR; TCRdb stores just in-frame clones and leaves some out. The sample contains 270,000 or so clones, roughly 88% of which appear only once. A remark on this clone: Its antigen is currently unknown.

This CDR3 has 15 amino acids. V lost 2 bases and J lost 0; bases outside the gene matches: 2. Per the germline V gene, CDR1 is SGHTA and CDR2 is FQGTGA. Sequenced input: PBMCs. This receptor was obtained from a man in his forties in good health and CMV-seropositive. This chain connects TRBV7-3 to TRBJ2-3; 7 positions agree with TRBD2. CDR3 amino acids: CASSLDGRSTDTQYF. In DNA, the CDR3 is TGTGCCAGCAGCTTAGACGGGAGGAGCACAGATACGCAGTATTTT.